The clone carrying this T cell receptor beta chain was seen many times. Its cognate antigen is unknown. All donors were healthy Caucasians. Trimming stripped 7 bases from V and 0 bases from J, with 10 bases between. This CDR3 has 12 residues. CDR1 is SQVTM, CDR2 ANQGSEA, per germline. This record comes from a study of identical twins. General observations from the study: Beta out-of-frame sequences showed weaker excess twin sharing. Among monozygotic twins, out-of-frame TCR alpha sharing exceeded what models predicted.

A universal primer site arose from template switching, and cDNA bore unique molecular identifiers. TCRdb reanalysed the 5' RACE reads using MiXCR and keeps one entry per CDR3 protein. This repertoire shows about 550,000 distinct CDR3 sequences, approximately 20% found once; its top ten account for around 0.5%. This sample was shared with a second study, whose subject was yellow fever vaccine responses in identical twins.

The clonotype comes from a woman under 30 in good health. The chain links TRBV29-1 to TRBJ2-7; perhaps TRBD1 as D (6 bases). Material: CD4+ T cells sorted from blood. The CDR3 region is CSGKDSSYEQYF. DNA of the CDR3: TGCAGCGGGAAGGACAGCTCCTACGAGCAGTACTTC.